The T cell receptor beta chain under discussion was sequenced for a study of radiotherapy plus CTLA-4 blockade in lung cancer. Assay: immunoSEQ multiplex PCR; the TCRdb copy retains only in-frame clones and omits some. The data contain roughly 58,000 clones, 82% of them singletons. Per the germline V gene, CDR1 is LNHDA and CDR2 is SQIVND (reference sequence). V was shortened by 4 bases and J by 2 bases, with 20 bases between the two germline ends. The CDR3 sequence is 17 residues long. The sequence was collected from a human donor with non-small cell lung cancer whose response to radiotherapy plus ipilimumab could not be evaluated. Sample: peripheral blood, taken from a patient treated with radiotherapy plus ipilimumab. The chain employs TRBV19 and TRBJ1-2; D unclear. CDR3 DNA: TGTGCCAGTAGTAATCCGGAGGCAAACGTACCAAACTATGGCTACACCTTC. Translated, it gives CASSNPEANVPNYGYTF.